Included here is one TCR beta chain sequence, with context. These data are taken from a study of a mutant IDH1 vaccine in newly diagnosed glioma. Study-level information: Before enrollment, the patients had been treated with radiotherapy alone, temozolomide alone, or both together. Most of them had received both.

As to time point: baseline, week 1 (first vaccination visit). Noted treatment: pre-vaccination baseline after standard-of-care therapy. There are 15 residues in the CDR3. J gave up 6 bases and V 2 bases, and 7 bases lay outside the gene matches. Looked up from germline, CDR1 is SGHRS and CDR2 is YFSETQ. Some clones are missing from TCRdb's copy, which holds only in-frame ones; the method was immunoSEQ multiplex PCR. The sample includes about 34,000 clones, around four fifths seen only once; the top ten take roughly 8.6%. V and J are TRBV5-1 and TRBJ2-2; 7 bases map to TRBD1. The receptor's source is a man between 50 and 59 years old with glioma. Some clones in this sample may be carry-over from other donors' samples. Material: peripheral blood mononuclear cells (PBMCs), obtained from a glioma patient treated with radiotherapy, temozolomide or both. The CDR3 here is CASSFSGGNAGELFF. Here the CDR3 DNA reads TGCGCCAGCAGCTTTTCAGGGGGTAACGCCGGGGAGCTGTTTTTT.